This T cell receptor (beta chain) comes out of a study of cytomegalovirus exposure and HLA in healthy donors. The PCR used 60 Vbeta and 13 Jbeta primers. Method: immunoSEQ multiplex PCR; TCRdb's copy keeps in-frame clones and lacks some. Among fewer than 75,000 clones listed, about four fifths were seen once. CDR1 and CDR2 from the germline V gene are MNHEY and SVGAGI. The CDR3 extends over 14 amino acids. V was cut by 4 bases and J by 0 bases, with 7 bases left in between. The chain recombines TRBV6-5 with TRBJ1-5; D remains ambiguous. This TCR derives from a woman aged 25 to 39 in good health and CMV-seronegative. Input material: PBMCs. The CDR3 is CASSSPSSNQPQHF. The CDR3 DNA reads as TGTGCCAGCAGTTCTCCCAGTAGCAATCAGCCCCAGCATTTT.